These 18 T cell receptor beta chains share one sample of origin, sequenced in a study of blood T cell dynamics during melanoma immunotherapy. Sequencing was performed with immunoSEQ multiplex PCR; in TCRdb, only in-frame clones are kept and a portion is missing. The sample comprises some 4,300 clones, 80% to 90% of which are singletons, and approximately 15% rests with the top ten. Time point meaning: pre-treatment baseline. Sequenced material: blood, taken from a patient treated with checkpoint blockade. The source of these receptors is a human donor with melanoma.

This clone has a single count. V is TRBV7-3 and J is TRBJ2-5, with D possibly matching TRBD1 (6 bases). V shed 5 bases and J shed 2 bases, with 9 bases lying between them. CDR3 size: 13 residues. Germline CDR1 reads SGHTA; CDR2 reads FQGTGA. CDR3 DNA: TGTGCCAGCAGCCGGGACAATCAAGAGACCCAGTACTTC. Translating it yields CASSRDNQETQYF.

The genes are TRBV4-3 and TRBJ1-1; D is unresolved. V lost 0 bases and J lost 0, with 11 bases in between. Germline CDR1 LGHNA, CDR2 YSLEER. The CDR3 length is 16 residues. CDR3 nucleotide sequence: TGCGCCAGCAGCCAAGATTTTTGGCAGCTGAACACTGAAGCTTTCTTT. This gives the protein CASSQDFWQLNTEAFF.

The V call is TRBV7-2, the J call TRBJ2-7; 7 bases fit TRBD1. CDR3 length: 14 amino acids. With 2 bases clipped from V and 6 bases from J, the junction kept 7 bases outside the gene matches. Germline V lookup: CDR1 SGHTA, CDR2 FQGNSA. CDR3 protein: CASSLNHRGVEQYF. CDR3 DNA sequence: TGTGCCAGCAGCTTAAACCACAGGGGAGTCGAGCAGTACTTC.

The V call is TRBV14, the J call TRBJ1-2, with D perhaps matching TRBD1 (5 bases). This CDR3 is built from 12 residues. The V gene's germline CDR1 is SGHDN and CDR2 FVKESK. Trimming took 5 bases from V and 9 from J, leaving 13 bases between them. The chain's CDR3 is CASSKVQGSYTF. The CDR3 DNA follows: TGTGCCAGCAGCAAGGTGCAGGGAAGCTACACCTTC.

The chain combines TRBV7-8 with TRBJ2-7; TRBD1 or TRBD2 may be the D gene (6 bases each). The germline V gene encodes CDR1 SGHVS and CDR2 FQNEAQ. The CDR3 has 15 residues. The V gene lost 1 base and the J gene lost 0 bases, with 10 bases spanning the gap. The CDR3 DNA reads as TGTGCCAGCAGCTTAGGGGGGGCAAACTCCTACGAGCAGTACTTC. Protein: CASSLGGANSYEQYF.

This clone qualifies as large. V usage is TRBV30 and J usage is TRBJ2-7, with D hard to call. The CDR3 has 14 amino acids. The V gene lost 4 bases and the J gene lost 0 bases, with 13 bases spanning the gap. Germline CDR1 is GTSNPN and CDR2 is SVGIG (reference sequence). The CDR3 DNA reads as TGTGCCTGGACTGACTTTGGCGACTCCTACGAGCAGTACTTC. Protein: CAWTDFGDSYEQYF.

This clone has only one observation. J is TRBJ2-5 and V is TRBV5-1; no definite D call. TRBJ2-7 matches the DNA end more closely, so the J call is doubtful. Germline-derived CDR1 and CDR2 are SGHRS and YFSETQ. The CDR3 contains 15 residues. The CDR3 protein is CASSLVNPSLYEQYF. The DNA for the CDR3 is TGCGCCAGCAGCTTGGTGAACCCCAGTTTGTACGAGCAGTACTTC.

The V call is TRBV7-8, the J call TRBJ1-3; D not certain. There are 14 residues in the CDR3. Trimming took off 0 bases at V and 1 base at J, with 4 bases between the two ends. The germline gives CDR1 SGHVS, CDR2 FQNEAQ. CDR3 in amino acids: CASSLARSGNTIYF. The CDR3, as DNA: TGTGCCAGCAGCTTAGCGCGGTCTGGAAACACCATATATTTT.

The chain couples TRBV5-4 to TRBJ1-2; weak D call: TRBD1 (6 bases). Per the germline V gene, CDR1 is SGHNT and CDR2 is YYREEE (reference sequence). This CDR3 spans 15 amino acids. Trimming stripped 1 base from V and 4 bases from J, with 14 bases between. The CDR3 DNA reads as TGTGCCAGCAGCTTGTGGAAGGGGGTAGGCTATGGCTACACCTTC. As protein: CASSLWKGVGYGYTF.

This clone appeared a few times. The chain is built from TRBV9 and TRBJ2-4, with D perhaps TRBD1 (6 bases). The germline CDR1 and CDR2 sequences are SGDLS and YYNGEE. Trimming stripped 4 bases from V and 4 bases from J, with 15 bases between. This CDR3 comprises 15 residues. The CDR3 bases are TGTGCCAGCAGCTTAACCGGGACATTAAAAAACATTCAGTACTTC. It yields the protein CASSLTGTLKNIQYF.

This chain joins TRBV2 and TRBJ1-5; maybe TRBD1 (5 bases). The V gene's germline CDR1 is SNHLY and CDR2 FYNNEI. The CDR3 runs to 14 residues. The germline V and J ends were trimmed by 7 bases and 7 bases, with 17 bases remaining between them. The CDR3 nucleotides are TGTGCCAGCAACGGGGCGGCGGGTAGCCAGCCCCAGCATTTT. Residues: CASNGAAGSQPQHF.

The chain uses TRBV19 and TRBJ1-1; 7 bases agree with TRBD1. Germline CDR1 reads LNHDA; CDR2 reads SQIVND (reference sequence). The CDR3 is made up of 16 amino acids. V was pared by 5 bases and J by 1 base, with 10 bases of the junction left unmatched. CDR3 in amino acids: CASSVRQGRGNTEAFF. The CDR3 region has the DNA TGTGCCAGTAGTGTCCGACAGGGACGTGGGAACACTGAAGCTTTCTTT. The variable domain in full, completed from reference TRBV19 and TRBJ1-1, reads DGGITQSPKYLFRKEGQNVTLSCEQNLNHDAMYWYRQDPGQGLRLIYYSQIVNDFQKGDIAEGYSVSREKKESFPLTVTSAQKNPTAFYLCASSVRQGRGNTEAFFGQGTRLTVV.

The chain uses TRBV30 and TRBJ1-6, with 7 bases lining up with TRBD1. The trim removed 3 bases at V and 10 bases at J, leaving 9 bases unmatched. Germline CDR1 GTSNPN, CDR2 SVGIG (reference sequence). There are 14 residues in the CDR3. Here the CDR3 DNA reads TGTGCCTGGAGCAGACAGGGAATAACCTCACCCCTCCACTTT. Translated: CAWSRQGITSPLHF. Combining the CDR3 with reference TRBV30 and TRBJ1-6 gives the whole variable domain SQTIHQWPATLVQPVGSPLSLECTVEGTSNPNLYWYRQAAGRGLQLLFYSVGIGQISSEVPQNLSASRPQDRQFILSSKKLLLSDSGFYLCAWSRQGITSPLHFGNGTRLTVT.

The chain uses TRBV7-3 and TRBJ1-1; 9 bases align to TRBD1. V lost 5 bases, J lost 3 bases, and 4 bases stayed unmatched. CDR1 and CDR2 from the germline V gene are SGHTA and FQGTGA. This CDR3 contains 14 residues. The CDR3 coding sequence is TGTGCCAGCAGCCCAACAGGGGGCGACACTGAAGCTTTCTTT. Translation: CASSPTGGDTEAFF. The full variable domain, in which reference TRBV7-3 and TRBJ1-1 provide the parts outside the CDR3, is GAGVSQTPSNKVTEKGKYVELRCDPISGHTALYWYRQSLGQGPEFLIYFQGTGAADDSGLPNDRFFAVRPEGSVSTLKIQRTERGDSAVYLCASSPTGGDTEAFFGQGTRLTVV.

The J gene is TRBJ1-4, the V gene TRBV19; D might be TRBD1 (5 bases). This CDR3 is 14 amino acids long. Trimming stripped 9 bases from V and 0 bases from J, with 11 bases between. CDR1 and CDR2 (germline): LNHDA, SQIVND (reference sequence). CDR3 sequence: CASRDVSTNEKLFF. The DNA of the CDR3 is TGTGCCAGCCGGGACGTATCAACTAATGAAAAACTGTTTTTT.

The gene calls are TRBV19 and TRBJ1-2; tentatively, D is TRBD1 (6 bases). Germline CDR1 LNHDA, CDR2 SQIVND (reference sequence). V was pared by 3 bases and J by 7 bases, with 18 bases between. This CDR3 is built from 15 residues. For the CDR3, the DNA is TGTGCCAGTAGTATGGACGGTTATCCCAGGGGTGGCTACACCTTC. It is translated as CASSMDGYPRGGYTF.

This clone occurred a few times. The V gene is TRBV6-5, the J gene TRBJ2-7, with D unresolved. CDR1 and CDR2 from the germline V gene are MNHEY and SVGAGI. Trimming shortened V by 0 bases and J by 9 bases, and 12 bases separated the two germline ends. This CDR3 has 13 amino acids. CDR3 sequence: CASSYSNSGPQYF. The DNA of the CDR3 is TGTGCCAGCAGTTACTCCAACTCAGGCCCGCAGTACTTC.

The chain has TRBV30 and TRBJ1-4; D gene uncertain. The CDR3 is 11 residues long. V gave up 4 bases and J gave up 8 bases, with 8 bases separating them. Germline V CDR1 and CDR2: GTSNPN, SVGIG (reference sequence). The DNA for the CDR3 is TGTGCCTGGATGGCGAACGAAAAACTGTTTTTT. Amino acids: CAWMANEKLFF.